What follows is one T cell receptor (beta chain) and its context. No antigen is known for it. The CDR3 contains 10 residues. Trimming removed 5 bases at V and 6 bases at J, with 5 bases between. Germline V lookup: CDR1 MDHEN, CDR2 SYDVKM. This entry comes from a study of long-term antiretroviral therapy in people with HIV. In the study overall: The earliest samples came from an era when ART typically awaited falling CD4 counts. Study-level findings and limits: Clones that had undergone expansion before ART dominated the repertoire at all time points.

The assay used was immunoSEQ (version v3.0), run at survey level. Here immunoSEQ multiplex PCR was the method, and the copy in TCRdb shows in-frame clones only, minus some. The table shows over 35,000 clones, with 65% to 90% occurring only once. The TCR was taken from a woman between 18 and 29 years old with HIV. The chain recombines TRBV28 with TRBJ2-7; the D is unclear. The sample here was unsorted PBMCs, taken just before starting antiretroviral therapy. CDR3 bases: TGTGCCAGCAGTCTCGTCGAGCAGTACTTC. Translated: CASSLVEQYF.